Reported below is one T cell receptor beta chain. Antigen specificity is unknown. The data are from a study of identical twins. Each CDR3 protein gets one entry after TCRdb re-called the 5' RACE reads with MiXCR. The sample lists fewer than 650,000 distinct CDR3 sequences; 7.1% were seen once. Per the germline V gene, CDR1 is DFQATT and CDR2 is SNEGSKA (reference sequence). V lost 2 bases to trimming and J lost 7 bases; unmatched junction nucleotides: 8. The CDR3 sequence is 14 residues long. General study points: Fewer insertions characterized abundant cord blood beta clonotypes, whereas memory repertoires showed none.

These data also formed part of another study, on yellow fever vaccine responses in identical twins. As reported in that work: Twin vaccine T cell responses reportedly seemed partly convergent, partly personalized.

Sequenced material: PBMCs. The chain employs TRBV20-1 and TRBJ1-1, with 9 bases matching TRBD1. The receptor was derived from a woman aged 18-35 years in good health. The DNA of the CDR3 is TGCAGTGCTAGAAGACAGGGGGGATTTGGTGAAGCTTTCTTT. Translating gives CSARRQGGFGEAFF.